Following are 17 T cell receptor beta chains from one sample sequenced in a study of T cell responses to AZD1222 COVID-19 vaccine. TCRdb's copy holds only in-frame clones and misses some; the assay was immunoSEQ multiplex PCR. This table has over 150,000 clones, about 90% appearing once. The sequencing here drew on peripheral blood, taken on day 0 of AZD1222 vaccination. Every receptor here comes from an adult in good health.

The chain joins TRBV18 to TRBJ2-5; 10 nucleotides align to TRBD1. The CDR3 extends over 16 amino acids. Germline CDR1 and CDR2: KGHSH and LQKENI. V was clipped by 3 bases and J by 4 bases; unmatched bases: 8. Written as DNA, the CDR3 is TGTGCCAGCTCACCGCTGACCGGGACAGGGGTAGAGACCCAGTACTTC. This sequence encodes CASSPLTGTGVETQYF. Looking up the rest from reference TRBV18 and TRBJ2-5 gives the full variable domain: NAGVMQNPRHLVRRRGQEARLRCSPMKGHSHVYWYRQLPEEGLKFMVYLQKENIIDESGMPKERFSAEFPKEGPSILRIQQVVRGDSAAYFCASSPLTGTGVETQYFGPGTRLLVL.

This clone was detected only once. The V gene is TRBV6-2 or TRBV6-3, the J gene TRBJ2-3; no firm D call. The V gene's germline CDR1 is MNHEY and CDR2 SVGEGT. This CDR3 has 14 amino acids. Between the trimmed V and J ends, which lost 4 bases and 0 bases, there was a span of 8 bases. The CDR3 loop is CASSLVTSTDTQYF. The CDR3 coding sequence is TGTGCCAGCAGTTTAGTTACTAGCACAGATACGCAGTATTTT.

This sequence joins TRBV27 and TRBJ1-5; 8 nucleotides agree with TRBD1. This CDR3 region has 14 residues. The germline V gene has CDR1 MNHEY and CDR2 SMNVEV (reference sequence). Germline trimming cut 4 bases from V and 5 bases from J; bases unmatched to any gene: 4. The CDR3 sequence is CASSSDRVDQPQHF. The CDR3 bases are TGTGCCAGCAGTTCGGACAGGGTTGATCAGCCCCAGCATTTT.

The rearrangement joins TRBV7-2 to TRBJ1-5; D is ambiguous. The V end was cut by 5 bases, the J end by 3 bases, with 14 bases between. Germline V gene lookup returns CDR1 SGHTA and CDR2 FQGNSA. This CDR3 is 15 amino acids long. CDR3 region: CASSQDGLNNQPQHF. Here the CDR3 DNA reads TGTGCCAGCAGCCAAGACGGGTTGAACAATCAGCCCCAGCATTTT.

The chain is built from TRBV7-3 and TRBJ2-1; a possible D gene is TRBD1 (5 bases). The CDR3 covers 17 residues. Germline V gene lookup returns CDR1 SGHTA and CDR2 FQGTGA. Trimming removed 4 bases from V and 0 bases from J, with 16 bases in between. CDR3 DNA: TGTGCCAGCAGCTCTACTCCACAGGCGAGCTCCTACAATGAGCAGTTCTTC. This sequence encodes CASSSTPQASSYNEQFF. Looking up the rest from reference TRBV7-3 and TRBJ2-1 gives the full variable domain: GAGVSQTPSNKVTEKGKYVELRCDPISGHTALYWYRQSLGQGPEFLIYFQGTGAADDSGLPNDRFFAVRPEGSVSTLKIQRTERGDSAVYLCASSSTPQASSYNEQFFGPGTRLTVL.

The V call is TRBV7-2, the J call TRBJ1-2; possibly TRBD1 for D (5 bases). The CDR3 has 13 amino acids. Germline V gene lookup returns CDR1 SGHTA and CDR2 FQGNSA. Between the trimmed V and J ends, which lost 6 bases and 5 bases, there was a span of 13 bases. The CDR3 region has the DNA TGTGCCAGCAGTCCCGACGAGGGGTATGGCTACACCTTC. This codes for CASSPDEGYGYTF.

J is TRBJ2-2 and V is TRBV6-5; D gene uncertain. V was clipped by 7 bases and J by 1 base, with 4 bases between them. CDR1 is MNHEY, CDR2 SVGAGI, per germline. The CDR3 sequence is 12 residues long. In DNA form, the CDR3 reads TGTGCCAGCACCCAGAACACCGGGGAGCTGTTTTTT. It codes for CASTQNTGELFF.

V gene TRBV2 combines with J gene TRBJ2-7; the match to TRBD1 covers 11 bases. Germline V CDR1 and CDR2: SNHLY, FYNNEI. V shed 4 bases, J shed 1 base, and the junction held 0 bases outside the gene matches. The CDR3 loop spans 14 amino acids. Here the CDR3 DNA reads TGTGCCAGCAGTGGGGACAGGGGGTCCTACGAGCAGTACTTC. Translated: CASSGDRGSYEQYF.

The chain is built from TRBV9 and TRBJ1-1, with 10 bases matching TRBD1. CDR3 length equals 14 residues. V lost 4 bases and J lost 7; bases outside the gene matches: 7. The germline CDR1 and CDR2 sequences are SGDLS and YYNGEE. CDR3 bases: TGTGCCAGCAGCATAGCGACAGGGGGCTATGAAGCTTTCTTT. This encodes CASSIATGGYEAFF.

CDR3 sequence reads: CASSVTGEGGEQFF. In nucleotides, the CDR3 is TGTGCCAGCAGCGTAACAGGGGAAGGGGGAGAGCAGTTCTTC. The chain carries TRBV9 and TRBJ2-1, with 7 bases identical to TRBD1. V gave up 1 base and J gave up 10 bases; unmatched junction bases: 8. Germline values: CDR1 SGDLS, CDR2 YYNGEE. This CDR3 has 14 amino acids.

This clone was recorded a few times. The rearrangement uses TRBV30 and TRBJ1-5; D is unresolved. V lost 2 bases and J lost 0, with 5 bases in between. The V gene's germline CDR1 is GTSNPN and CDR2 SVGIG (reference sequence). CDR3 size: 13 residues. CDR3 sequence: CAWSKDSNQPQHF. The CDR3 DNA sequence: TGTGCCTGGAGTAAGGATAGCAATCAGCCCCAGCATTTT.

The CDR3 DNA is TGTGCCAGCAGCCACAGAAAGGCCGGTGGCTACACCTTC. Translation: CASSHRKAGGYTF. The chain combines TRBV3-1 (or the pseudogene TRBV3-2) with TRBJ1-2; the D is unclear. Trimming pared 3 bases from V and 7 bases from J, leaving 12 bases between. From germline, CDR1 is LGHDT and CDR2 YNNKEL (reference sequence). CDR3 size: 13 residues.

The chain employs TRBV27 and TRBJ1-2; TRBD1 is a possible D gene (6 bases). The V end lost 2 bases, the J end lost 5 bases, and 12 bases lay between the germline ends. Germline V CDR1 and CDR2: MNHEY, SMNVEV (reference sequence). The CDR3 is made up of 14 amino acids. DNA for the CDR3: TGTGCCAGCAGTTTAGGAAGGACAGTTTATGGCTACACCTTC. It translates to CASSLGRTVYGYTF.

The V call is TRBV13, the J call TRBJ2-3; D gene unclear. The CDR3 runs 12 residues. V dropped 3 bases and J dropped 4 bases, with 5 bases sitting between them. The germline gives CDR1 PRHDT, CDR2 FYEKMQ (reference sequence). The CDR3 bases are TGTGCCAGCAGCTTGCCGGCAGATACGCAGTATTTT. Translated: CASSLPADTQYF.

The CDR3 here is CASGYGERGYTF. The CDR3 DNA follows: TGTGCCAGCGGTTACGGGGAACGAGGCTACACCTTC. J is TRBJ1-2 and V is TRBV2, with unresolved D. CDR1 and CDR2 from the germline V gene are SNHLY and FYNNEI. The CDR3 runs to 12 residues. Trimming took off 8 bases at V and 8 bases at J, with 15 bases between the two ends.

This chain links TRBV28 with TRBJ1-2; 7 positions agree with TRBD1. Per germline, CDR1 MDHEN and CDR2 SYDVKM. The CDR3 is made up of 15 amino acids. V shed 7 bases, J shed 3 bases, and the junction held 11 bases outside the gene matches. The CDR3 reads CASNSPTGYDYGYTF. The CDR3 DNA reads TGTGCCAGCAACTCTCCGACAGGGTATGACTATGGCTACACCTTC.

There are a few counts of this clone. CDR3 DNA: TGTGCCAGCAGTTACCCCTTCCGGAAGAGAAACACTGAAGCTTTCTTT. Translation gives CASSYPFRKRNTEAFF. V usage is TRBV6-2 or TRBV6-3 and J usage is TRBJ1-1, with D unclear. This CDR3 region has 16 residues. CDR1 is MNHEY and CDR2 is SVGEGT in the germline V gene. V lost 2 bases to trimming and J lost 2 bases, with 15 bases between them.